This T cell receptor (beta chain) was captured by sequencing in a study of PD-1 blockade in classical Hodgkin lymphoma. Regarding the study as a whole: CD8+ TCR diversity did not rise significantly by C4D1, unlike CD4+. Although disease activity or prior therapy may be involved, causes of the repertoire differences remain undefined. Lower baseline TCR diversity marked trial partial responders and progressors.

Some clones are missing from TCRdb's copy, which holds only in-frame ones; the method was immunoSEQ multiplex PCR. The data contain 100,000 or so clones, around nine tenths of them seen just once; the ten biggest clones take up approximately 2.9%. The ends were cut back, 0 bases at V and 0 bases at J, with 6 bases in the middle. The CDR3 is 15 residues long. Germline values: CDR1 MNHEY, CDR2 SVGAGI. Noted time point: cycle 4 day 1 (C4D1), after 5 to 7 weeks of nivolumab. No patient escaped relapse after autologous stem cell transplantation, and brentuximab vedotin exposure varied. Best response was recorded as complete response, partial response or progressive disease. On this clone: Its antigen remains unknown.

The V gene is TRBV6-5, the J gene TRBJ1-5; D is undetermined. This receptor was obtained from a human donor with classical Hodgkin lymphoma. Sequences were derived from peripheral blood mononuclear cells (PBMCs), sampled before the fourth cycle of nivolumab. CDR3 in amino acids: CASSYSRGSNQPQHF. CDR3 in DNA: TGTGCCAGCAGTTACTCGCGGGGTAGCAATCAGCCCCAGCATTTT.